These T cell receptor beta chains were read from a single sample in a study of cytomegalovirus exposure and HLA in healthy donors. Repertoires were generated with immunoSEQ multiplex PCR, while TCRdb's copy carries only in-frame clones and drops some. Of around 180,000 clones listed, over 70% are singletons. The material sequenced was PBMCs. The receptors stem from a man in his forties in good health and CMV-seronegative. Both conserved end residues are part of each CDR3. The order of the fields is D gene, clone size, J gene, V gene, CDR3 DNA, CDR3 protein. D genes are given only for firm matches. For some rows the clone size is stated as once, few or many, or as a class when expanded; others skip it.

D gene: TRBD2
clone size: NA
J gene: TRBJ2-2
V gene: TRBV7-7
CDR3 DNA: TGTGCCAGCAGCTCAAGCGGGGGGTCCACCGGGGAGCTGTTTTTT
CDR3 protein: CASSSSGGSTGELFF

D gene: NA
clone size: few
J gene: TRBJ2-1
V gene: TRBV7-3
CDR3 DNA: TGTGCCAGCAGCCCCGGAAGGGGATTCTCCTACAATGAGCAGTTCTTC
CDR3 protein: CASSPGRGFSYNEQFF

D gene: TRBD2
clone size: NA
J gene: TRBJ2-1
V gene: TRBV11-2
CDR3 DNA: TGTGCCAGCAGCTTAGTTGCTAGCGGGAGCAGTGAGCAGTTCTTC
CDR3 protein: CASSLVASGSSEQFF

D gene: TRBD1
clone size: NA
J gene: TRBJ2-7
V gene: TRBV20-1
CDR3 DNA: TGCAGTGCTACAGGGGGCAGCGAGCAGTACTTC
CDR3 protein: CSATGGSEQYF

D gene: TRBD1
clone size: once
J gene: TRBJ2-2
V gene: TRBV5-1
CDR3 DNA: TGCGCCAGCAGCTCCGGGACAGGGGCGTACACCGGGGAGCTGTTTTTT
CDR3 protein: CASSSGTGAYTGELFF

D gene: TRBD1
clone size: NA
J gene: TRBJ1-2
V gene: TRBV6-1
CDR3 DNA: TGTGCCAGCAGTGAAGGGACAGGGGGTAACTATGGCTACACCTTC
CDR3 protein: CASSEGTGGNYGYTF

D gene: NA
clone size: NA
J gene: TRBJ2-5
V gene: TRBV7-3
CDR3 DNA: TGTGCCAGCAGCGAGGGGGGGTACCAAGAGACCCAGTACTTC
CDR3 protein: CASSEGGYQETQYF

D gene: NA
clone size: NA
J gene: TRBJ2-1
V gene: TRBV30
CDR3 DNA: TGTGCCTGGAGTGTCAACTTCAATGAGCAGTTCTTC
CDR3 protein: CAWSVNFNEQFF

D gene: NA
clone size: NA
J gene: TRBJ2-5
V gene: TRBV4-1
CDR3 DNA: TGCGCCAGCAGCCAAGGACTCCAAGAGACCCAGTACTTC
CDR3 protein: CASSQGLQETQYF

D gene: TRBD2
clone size: NA
J gene: TRBJ2-1
V gene: TRBV2
CDR3 DNA: TGTGCCAGCACGGGACTAGCGGGTTACAATGAGCAGTTCTTC
CDR3 protein: CASTGLAGYNEQFF

D gene: NA
clone size: NA
J gene: TRBJ1-2
V gene: TRBV5-4
CDR3 DNA: TGTGCCAGCAGCCCTCTGAGGCAGGGTTCATCTAACTATGGCTACACCTTC
CDR3 protein: CASSPLRQGSSNYGYTF

D gene: NA
clone size: NA
J gene: TRBJ2-6
V gene: TRBV9
CDR3 DNA: TGTGCCAGCAGCGGTACCGTTAGAAGCTTCCACTCTGGGGCCAACGTCCTGACTTTC
CDR3 protein: CASSGTVRSFHSGANVLTF

D gene: NA
clone size: NA
J gene: TRBJ2-3
V gene: TRBV5-4
CDR3 DNA: TGTGCCAGCAGCTCGATCGACCGGGACTTTGGTACGCAGTATTTT
CDR3 protein: CASSSIDRDFGTQYF

D gene: NA
clone size: NA
J gene: TRBJ1-1
V gene: TRBV6-5
CDR3 DNA: TGTGCCAGCAGACGCGGCCCGACTGAAGCTTTCTTT
CDR3 protein: CASRRGPTEAFF

D gene: TRBD1
clone size: NA
J gene: TRBJ1-4
V gene: TRBV29-1
CDR3 DNA: TGCAGCGCCAGACAGGGAACTAATGAAAAACTGTTTTTT
CDR3 protein: CSARQGTNEKLFF

D gene: TRBD2
clone size: NA
J gene: TRBJ2-7
V gene: TRBV7-6
CDR3 DNA: TGTGCCAGCAGCTTAGGGGACTACTACGAGCAGTACTTC
CDR3 protein: CASSLGDYYEQYF

D gene: TRBD1
clone size: NA
J gene: TRBJ2-2
V gene: TRBV4-3
CDR3 DNA: TGCGCCAGCAGCCAAGACCCCCCGAGACAGGGAACGACCGGGGAGCTGTTTTTT
CDR3 protein: CASSQDPPRQGTTGELFF

D gene: NA
clone size: NA
J gene: TRBJ1-4
V gene: TRBV6-5
CDR3 DNA: TGTGCCAGCAGCCCCTCTAGAGCTAATGAAAAACTGTTTTTT
CDR3 protein: CASSPSRANEKLFF

D gene: TRBD1
clone size: NA
J gene: TRBJ2-5
V gene: TRBV11-2
CDR3 DNA: TGTGCCAGCAGCCCTTGGGACAGGGAGGCGGAGACCCAGTACTTC
CDR3 protein: CASSPWDREAETQYF

D gene: TRBD2
clone size: NA
J gene: TRBJ2-3
V gene: TRBV7-9
CDR3 DNA: TGTGCAAGCAAGGCGGGAGGGCTCGCAGATACGCAGTATTTT
CDR3 protein: CASKAGGLADTQYF

D gene: TRBD1
clone size: NA
J gene: TRBJ2-5
V gene: TRBV6-6
CDR3 DNA: TGTGCCAGCAGTAAAGCGGACAGGGGCCAAGAGACCCAGTACTTC
CDR3 protein: CASSKADRGQETQYF

D gene: TRBD1
clone size: NA
J gene: TRBJ1-5
V gene: TRBV2
CDR3 DNA: TGTGCCAGCAGTCCTGACAGGGAATATCAGCCCCAGCATTTT
CDR3 protein: CASSPDREYQPQHF

D gene: TRBD1
clone size: once
J gene: TRBJ2-5
V gene: TRBV5-5
CDR3 DNA: TGTGCCAGCAGCCCCTCGGACAGGGGGCAAGAGACCCAGTACTTC
CDR3 protein: CASSPSDRGQETQYF

D gene: TRBD1
clone size: few
J gene: TRBJ1-1
V gene: TRBV7-6
CDR3 DNA: TGTGCCAGCAGCTCGGGACAGGGTGAAGCTTTCTTT
CDR3 protein: CASSSGQGEAFF

D gene: NA
clone size: NA
J gene: TRBJ1-1
V gene: TRBV7-9
CDR3 DNA: TGTGCCAGCAGCTTAACAGGGCAAACTGAAGCTTTCTTT
CDR3 protein: CASSLTGQTEAFF

D gene: TRBD2
clone size: NA
J gene: TRBJ2-1
V gene: TRBV29-1
CDR3 DNA: TGCAGCGCGGACGGGAGGGGAGGGAATGAGCAGTTCTTC
CDR3 protein: CSADGRGGNEQFF

D gene: NA
clone size: NA
J gene: TRBJ1-2
V gene: TRBV11-3
CDR3 DNA: TGTGCCAGCAGCCCCAATCCCCTCGGGGGCTACACCTTC
CDR3 protein: CASSPNPLGGYTF

D gene: TRBD1
clone size: NA
J gene: TRBJ1-2
V gene: TRBV28
CDR3 DNA: TGTGCCAGCAGGTCCGGGACAGGGACTAACTATGGCTACACCTTC
CDR3 protein: CASRSGTGTNYGYTF

D gene: TRBD1
clone size: NA
J gene: TRBJ2-7
V gene: TRBV6-6
CDR3 DNA: TGTGCCAGCAGGAAGGACAGGGGATTCAGCTACGAGCAGTACTTC
CDR3 protein: CASRKDRGFSYEQYF

D gene: NA
clone size: NA
J gene: TRBJ2-3
V gene: TRBV9
CDR3 DNA: TGTGCCAGCAGCGTAGCTAGATTGGCGGATACGCAGTATTTT
CDR3 protein: CASSVARLADTQYF

D gene: TRBD1
clone size: NA
J gene: TRBJ2-4
V gene: TRBV29-1
CDR3 DNA: TGCAGCGTTGGGGACAGAACTCAAGGCATTCAGTACTTC
CDR3 protein: CSVGDRTQGIQYF

D gene: NA
clone size: NA
J gene: TRBJ1-1
V gene: TRBV30
CDR3 DNA: TGTGCCTGGAGCCGAGATCCTAACACTGAAGCTTTCTTT
CDR3 protein: CAWSRDPNTEAFF

D gene: TRBD1
clone size: NA
J gene: TRBJ1-3
V gene: TRBV5-3
CDR3 DNA: TGTGCCAGAAGCCAAACCGGGACAGGGGTTCTCATGTCTGGAAACACCATATATTTT
CDR3 protein: CARSQTGTGVLMSGNTIYF

D gene: TRBD1
clone size: NA
J gene: TRBJ1-4
V gene: TRBV2
CDR3 DNA: TGTGCCAGCAGAGGGACAGGGGCCGCTAATGAAAAACTGTTTTTT
CDR3 protein: CASRGTGAANEKLFF

D gene: TRBD1
clone size: NA
J gene: TRBJ2-3
V gene: TRBV5-4
CDR3 DNA: TGTGCCAGCAGCCTTAGACAGGGGGGCCCAGATACGCAGTATTTT
CDR3 protein: CASSLRQGGPDTQYF

D gene: TRBD1
clone size: few
J gene: TRBJ1-5
V gene: TRBV9
CDR3 DNA: TGTGCCAGCAGCCCCTCGACAGGGGGACTTAATCAGCCCCAGCATTTT
CDR3 protein: CASSPSTGGLNQPQHF

D gene: TRBD1
clone size: NA
J gene: TRBJ2-1
V gene: TRBV18
CDR3 DNA: TGTGCCAGCTCACCCGGGACAGTCAGTGAGCAGTTCTTC
CDR3 protein: CASSPGTVSEQFF

D gene: TRBD1
clone size: NA
J gene: TRBJ1-2
V gene: TRBV5-5
CDR3 DNA: TGTGCCAGCGGGGACAGGGGGGGATATGGCTACACCTTC
CDR3 protein: CASGDRGGYGYTF

D gene: TRBD2
clone size: NA
J gene: TRBJ2-1
V gene: TRBV6-1
CDR3 DNA: TGTGCCAGCTGGGGCGGGAGCAGCTATGAGCAGTTCTTC
CDR3 protein: CASWGGSSYEQFF

D gene: NA
clone size: NA
J gene: TRBJ1-6
V gene: TRBV5-4
CDR3 DNA: TGTGCCAGCAGCTTGGGTGGTAGGACAGCAGGTTCACCCCTCCACTTT
CDR3 protein: CASSLGGRTAGSPLHF

D gene: TRBD2
clone size: few
J gene: TRBJ2-2
V gene: TRBV5-1
CDR3 DNA: TGCGCCAGCCGTACTAGCGGTAACACCGGGGAGCTGTTTTTT
CDR3 protein: CASRTSGNTGELFF

D gene: NA
clone size: NA
J gene: TRBJ2-2
V gene: TRBV6-5
CDR3 DNA: TGTGCCAGCATTCGAGCGGGGAACACCGGGGAGCTGTTTTTT
CDR3 protein: CASIRAGNTGELFF

D gene: NA
clone size: NA
J gene: TRBJ2-1
V gene: TRBV7-2
CDR3 DNA: TGTGCCAGCAGCGAGTCAGGGTACTTGGATGAGCAGTTCTTC
CDR3 protein: CASSESGYLDEQFF

D gene: TRBD1
clone size: NA
J gene: TRBJ2-5
V gene: TRBV5-1
CDR3 DNA: TGCGCCAGCAGCGGACAGGGGACGAAGACCCAGTACTTC
CDR3 protein: CASSGQGTKTQYF

D gene: TRBD2
clone size: NA
J gene: TRBJ2-7
V gene: TRBV6-5
CDR3 DNA: TGTGCCAGCAGTTACATGGTAGCGGGTATCTCCTACGAGCAGTACTTC
CDR3 protein: CASSYMVAGISYEQYF

D gene: TRBD1
clone size: NA
J gene: TRBJ1-4
V gene: TRBV9
CDR3 DNA: TGTGCCAGCAGCGTGACAGGGGAAACTAATGAAAAACTGTTTTTT
CDR3 protein: CASSVTGETNEKLFF

D gene: NA
clone size: NA
J gene: TRBJ2-7
V gene: TRBV7-2
CDR3 DNA: TGTGCCAGCAGCCGACTGGGTTCCTACGAGCAGTACTTC
CDR3 protein: CASSRLGSYEQYF

D gene: NA
clone size: NA
J gene: TRBJ1-2
V gene: TRBV6-5
CDR3 DNA: TGTGCCAGCAGTCTGGGGCGCAGTAACTATGGCTACACCTTC
CDR3 protein: CASSLGRSNYGYTF

D gene: TRBD1
clone size: NA
J gene: TRBJ1-1
V gene: TRBV19
CDR3 DNA: TGTGCCAGTAGCACAGGGGCGCAGGGCTCTGAAGCTTTCTTT
CDR3 protein: CASSTGAQGSEAFF

D gene: TRBD2
clone size: NA
J gene: TRBJ2-7
V gene: TRBV2
CDR3 DNA: TGTGCCAGGCAGCGGGAGGGCCCGGGGAACGAGCAGTACTTC
CDR3 protein: CARQREGPGNEQYF